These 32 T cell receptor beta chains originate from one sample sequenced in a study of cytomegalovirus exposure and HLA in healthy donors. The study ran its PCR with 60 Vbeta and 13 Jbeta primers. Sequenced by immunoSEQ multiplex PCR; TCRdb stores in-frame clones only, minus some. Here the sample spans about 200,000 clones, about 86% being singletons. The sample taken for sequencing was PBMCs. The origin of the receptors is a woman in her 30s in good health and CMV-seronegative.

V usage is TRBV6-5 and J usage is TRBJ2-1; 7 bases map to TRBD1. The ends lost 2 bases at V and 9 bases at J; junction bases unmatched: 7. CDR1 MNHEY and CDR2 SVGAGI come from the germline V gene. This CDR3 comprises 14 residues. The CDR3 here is CASSYKDRVAEQFF. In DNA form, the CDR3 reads TGTGCCAGCAGTTACAAAGACAGGGTGGCTGAGCAGTTCTTC.

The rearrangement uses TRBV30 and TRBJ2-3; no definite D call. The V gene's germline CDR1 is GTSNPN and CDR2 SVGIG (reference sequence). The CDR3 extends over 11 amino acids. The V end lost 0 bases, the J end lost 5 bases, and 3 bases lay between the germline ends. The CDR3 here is CAWSVQDTQYF. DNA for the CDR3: TGTGCCTGGAGTGTACAAGATACGCAGTATTTT.

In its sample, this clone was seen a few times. The CDR3, as DNA: TGTGCCAGCAGCTTGTCCAGGGGCTCCTACGAGCAGTACTTC. Its translation is CASSLSRGSYEQYF. This rearrangement joins TRBV7-9 to TRBJ2-7; possibly TRBD1 for D (6 bases). Germline V gene lookup returns CDR1 SEHNR and CDR2 FQNEAQ (reference sequence). The length of the CDR3 is 14 residues. Trimming removed 3 bases from V and 0 bases from J, with 9 bases in between.

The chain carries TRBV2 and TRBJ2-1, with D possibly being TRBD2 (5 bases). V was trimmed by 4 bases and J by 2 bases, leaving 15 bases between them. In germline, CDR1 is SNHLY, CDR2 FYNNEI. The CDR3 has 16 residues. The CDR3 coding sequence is TGTGCCAGCAGTGGAGAAGGCGGGTCCCCCTACAATGAGCAGTTCTTC. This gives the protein CASSGEGGSPYNEQFF.

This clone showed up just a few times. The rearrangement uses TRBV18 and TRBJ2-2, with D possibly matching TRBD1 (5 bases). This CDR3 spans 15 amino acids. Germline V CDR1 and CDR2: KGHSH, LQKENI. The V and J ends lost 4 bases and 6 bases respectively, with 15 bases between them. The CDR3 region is CASSLRVGESGELFF. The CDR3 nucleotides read TGTGCCAGCTCACTCAGGGTTGGAGAGTCCGGGGAGCTGTTTTTT.

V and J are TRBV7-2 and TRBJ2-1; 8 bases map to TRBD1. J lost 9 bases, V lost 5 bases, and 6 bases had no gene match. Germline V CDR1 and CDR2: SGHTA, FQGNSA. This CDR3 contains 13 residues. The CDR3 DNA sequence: TGTGCCAGCAGCGTAACAGGGACAGGTGAGCAGTTCTTC. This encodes CASSVTGTGEQFF.

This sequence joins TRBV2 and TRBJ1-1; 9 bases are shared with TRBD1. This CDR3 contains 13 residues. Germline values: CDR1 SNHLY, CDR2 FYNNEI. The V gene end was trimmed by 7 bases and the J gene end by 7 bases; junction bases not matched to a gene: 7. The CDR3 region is CASKGTGRGEAFF. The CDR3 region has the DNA TGTGCCAGCAAAGGGACAGGGCGAGGTGAAGCTTTCTTT.

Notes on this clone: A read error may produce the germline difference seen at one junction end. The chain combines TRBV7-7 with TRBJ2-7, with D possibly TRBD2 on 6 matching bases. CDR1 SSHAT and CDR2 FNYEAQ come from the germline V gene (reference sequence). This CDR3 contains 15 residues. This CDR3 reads CASSLEFGSSYEQYF. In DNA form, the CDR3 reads TGTGCTAGCAGCTTAGAGTTCGGGAGCTCCTACGAGCAGTACTTC.

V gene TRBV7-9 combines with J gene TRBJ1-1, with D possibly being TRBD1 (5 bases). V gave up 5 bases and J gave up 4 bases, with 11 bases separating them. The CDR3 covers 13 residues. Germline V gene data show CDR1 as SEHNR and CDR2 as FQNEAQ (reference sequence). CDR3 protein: CASSMDTLTEAFF. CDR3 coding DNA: TGTGCCAGCAGCATGGACACGCTCACTGAAGCTTTCTTT.

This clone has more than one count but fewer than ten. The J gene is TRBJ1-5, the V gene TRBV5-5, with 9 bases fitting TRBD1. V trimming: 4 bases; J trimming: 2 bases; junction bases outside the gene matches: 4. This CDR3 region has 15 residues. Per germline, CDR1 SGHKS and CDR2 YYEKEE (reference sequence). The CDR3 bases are TGTGCCAGCAGCGCGACAGGGGGTGGCAATCAGCCCCAGCATTTT. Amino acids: CASSATGGGNQPQHF.

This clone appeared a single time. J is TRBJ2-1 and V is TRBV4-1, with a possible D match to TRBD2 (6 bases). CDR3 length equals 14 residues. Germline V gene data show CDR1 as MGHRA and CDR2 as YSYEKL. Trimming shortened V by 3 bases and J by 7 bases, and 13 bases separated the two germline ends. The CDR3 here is CASSQGGNSNEQFF. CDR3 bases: TGCGCCAGCAGCCAGGGCGGGAATAGTAATGAGCAGTTCTTC.

CDR3 amino acids: CASSPQGSYEQYF. In nucleotides, the CDR3 is TGTGCCAGCAGTCCACAGGGTTCCTACGAGCAGTACTTC. The rearrangement uses TRBV27 and TRBJ2-7, with D perhaps TRBD1 (6 bases). The CDR3 is 13 amino acids. Looked up from germline, CDR1 is MNHEY and CDR2 is SMNVEV (reference sequence). The V gene lost 5 bases and the J gene lost 1 base, with 9 bases spanning the gap.

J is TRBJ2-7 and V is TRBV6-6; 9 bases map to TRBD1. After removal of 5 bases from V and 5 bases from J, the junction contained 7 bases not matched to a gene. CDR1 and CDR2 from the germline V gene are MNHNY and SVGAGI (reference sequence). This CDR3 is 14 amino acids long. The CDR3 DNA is TGTGCCAGCAGTCCCCGGGACAGGGTGAACGAGCAGTACTTC. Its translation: CASSPRDRVNEQYF.

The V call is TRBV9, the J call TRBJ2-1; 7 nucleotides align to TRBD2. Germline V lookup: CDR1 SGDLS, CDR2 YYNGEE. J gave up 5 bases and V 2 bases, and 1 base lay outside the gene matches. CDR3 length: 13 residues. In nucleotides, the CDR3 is TGTGCCAGCAGCGTGGGGGGGAACAATGAGCAGTTCTTC. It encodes CASSVGGNNEQFF.

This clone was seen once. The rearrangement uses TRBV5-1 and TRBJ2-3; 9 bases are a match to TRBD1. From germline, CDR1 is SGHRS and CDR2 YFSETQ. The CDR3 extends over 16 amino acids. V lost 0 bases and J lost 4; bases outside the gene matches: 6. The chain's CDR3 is CASSLAGTGFADTQYF. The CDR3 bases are TGCGCCAGCAGCTTGGCGGGGACAGGGTTCGCAGATACGCAGTATTTT.

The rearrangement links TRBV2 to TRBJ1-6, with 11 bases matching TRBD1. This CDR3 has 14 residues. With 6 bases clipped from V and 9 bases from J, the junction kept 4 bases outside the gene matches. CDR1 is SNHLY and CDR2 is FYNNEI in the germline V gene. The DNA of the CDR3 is TGTGCCAGCAGCGGGACAGGGGGTTTTTCACCCCTCCACTTT. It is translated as CASSGTGGFSPLHF.

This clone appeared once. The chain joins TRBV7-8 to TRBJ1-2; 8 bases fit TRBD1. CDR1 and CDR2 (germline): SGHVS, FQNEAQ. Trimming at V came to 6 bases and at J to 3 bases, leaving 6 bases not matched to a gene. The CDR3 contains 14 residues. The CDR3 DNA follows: TGTGCCAGCAGACCAGGGGGCGTTGACTATGGCTACACCTTC. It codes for CASRPGGVDYGYTF.

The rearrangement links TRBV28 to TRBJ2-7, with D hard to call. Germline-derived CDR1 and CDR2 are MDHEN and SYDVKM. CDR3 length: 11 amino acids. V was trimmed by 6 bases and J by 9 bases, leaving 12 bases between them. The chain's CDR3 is CASRTPFRQYF. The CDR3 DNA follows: TGTGCCAGCAGGACTCCATTTCGGCAGTACTTC.

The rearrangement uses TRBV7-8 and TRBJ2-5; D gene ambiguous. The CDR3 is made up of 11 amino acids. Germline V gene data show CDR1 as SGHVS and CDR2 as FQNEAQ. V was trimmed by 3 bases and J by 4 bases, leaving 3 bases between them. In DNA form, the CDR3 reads TGTGCCAGCAGCTTCGGAGAGACCCAGTACTTC. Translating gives CASSFGETQYF.

The CDR3 reads CASSLLFDSSGANVLTF. Here the CDR3 DNA reads TGTGCCAGCAGTTTATTATTCGACAGCTCTGGGGCCAACGTCCTGACTTTC. This chain joins TRBV27 and TRBJ2-6; D may be TRBD1 (5 bases). Trimming took 1 base from V and 0 from J, leaving 10 bases between them. The CDR3 covers 17 residues. Germline lookup yields CDR1 MNHEY and CDR2 SMNVEV (reference sequence). Full variable domain (rest looked up from reference TRBV27 and TRBJ2-6): EAQVTQNPRYLITVTGKKLTVTCSQNMNHEYMSWYRQDPGLGLRQIYYSMNVEVTDKGDVPEGYKVSRKEKRNFPLILESPSPNQTSLYFCASSLLFDSSGANVLTFGAGSRLTVL.

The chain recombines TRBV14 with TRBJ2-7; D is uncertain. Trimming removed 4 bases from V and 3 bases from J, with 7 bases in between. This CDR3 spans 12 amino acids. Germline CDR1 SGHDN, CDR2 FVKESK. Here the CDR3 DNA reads TGTGCCAGCAGCCCCGGCGGCTACGAGCAGTACTTC. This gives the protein CASSPGGYEQYF.

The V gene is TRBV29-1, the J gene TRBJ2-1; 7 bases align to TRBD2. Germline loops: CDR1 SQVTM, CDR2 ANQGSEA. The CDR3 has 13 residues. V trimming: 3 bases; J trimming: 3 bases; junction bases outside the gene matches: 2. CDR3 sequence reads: CSVDGGGYNEQFF. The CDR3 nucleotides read TGCAGCGTTGATGGCGGGGGCTACAATGAGCAGTTCTTC.

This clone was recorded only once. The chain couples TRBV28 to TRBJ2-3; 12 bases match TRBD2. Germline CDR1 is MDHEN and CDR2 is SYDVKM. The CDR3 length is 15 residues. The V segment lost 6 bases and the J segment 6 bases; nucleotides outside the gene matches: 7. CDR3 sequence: CASSPGLAGTDTQYF. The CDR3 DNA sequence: TGTGCCAGCAGCCCCGGACTAGCGGGGACTGATACGCAGTATTTT.

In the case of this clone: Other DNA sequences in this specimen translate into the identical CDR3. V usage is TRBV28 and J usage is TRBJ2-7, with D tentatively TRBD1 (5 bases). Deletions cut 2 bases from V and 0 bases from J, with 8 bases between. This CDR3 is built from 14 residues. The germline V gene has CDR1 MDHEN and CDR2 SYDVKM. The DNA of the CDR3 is TGTGCCAGCAGTTTAAGGGGTCCCTCCTACGAGCAGTACTTC. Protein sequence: CASSLRGPSYEQYF.

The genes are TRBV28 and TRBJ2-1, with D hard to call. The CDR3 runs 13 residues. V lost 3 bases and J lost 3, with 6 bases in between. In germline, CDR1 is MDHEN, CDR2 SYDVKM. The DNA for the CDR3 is TGTGCCAGCAGTTTTCCTAACTACAATGAGCAGTTCTTC. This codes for CASSFPNYNEQFF. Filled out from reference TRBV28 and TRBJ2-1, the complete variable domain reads DVKVTQSSRYLVKRTGEKVFLECVQDMDHENMFWYRQDPGLGLRLIYFSYDVKMKEKGDIPEGYSVSREKKERFSLILESASTNQTSMYLCASSFPNYNEQFFGPGTRLTVL.

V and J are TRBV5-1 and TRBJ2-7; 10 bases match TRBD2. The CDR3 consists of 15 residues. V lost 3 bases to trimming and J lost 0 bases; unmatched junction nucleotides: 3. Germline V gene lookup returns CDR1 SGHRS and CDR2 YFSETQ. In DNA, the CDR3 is TGCGCCAGCAGCTGGACTAGCGGTTCCTCCTACGAGCAGTACTTC. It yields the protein CASSWTSGSSYEQYF.

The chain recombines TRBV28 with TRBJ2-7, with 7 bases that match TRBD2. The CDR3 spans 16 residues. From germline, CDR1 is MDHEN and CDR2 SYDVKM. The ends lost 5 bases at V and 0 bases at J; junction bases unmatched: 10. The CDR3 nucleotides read TGTGCCAGCAGTGCCCCCGGGACTACGACCTCCTACGAGCAGTACTTC. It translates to CASSAPGTTTSYEQYF.

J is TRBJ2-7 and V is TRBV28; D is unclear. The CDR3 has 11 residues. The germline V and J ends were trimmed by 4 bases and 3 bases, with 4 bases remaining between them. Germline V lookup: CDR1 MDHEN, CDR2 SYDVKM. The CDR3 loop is CASSSIYEQYF. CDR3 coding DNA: TGTGCCAGCAGTTCCATCTACGAGCAGTACTTC.

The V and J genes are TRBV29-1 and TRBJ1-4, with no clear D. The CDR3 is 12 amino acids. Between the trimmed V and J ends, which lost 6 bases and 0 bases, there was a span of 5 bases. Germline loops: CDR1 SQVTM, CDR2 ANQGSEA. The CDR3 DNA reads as TGCAGCGTACTCTCAACTAATGAAAAACTGTTTTTT. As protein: CSVLSTNEKLFF.

The chain's CDR3 is CASSLGAGGSYEQYF. The CDR3 nucleotides are TGTGCCAGCAGCCTGGGGGCAGGGGGCTCCTACGAGCAGTACTTC. V gene TRBV9 combines with J gene TRBJ2-7, with 7 positions matching TRBD1. Germline V gene data show CDR1 as SGDLS and CDR2 as YYNGEE. V shed 4 bases, J shed 0 bases, and the junction held 7 bases outside the gene matches. This CDR3 contains 15 residues.

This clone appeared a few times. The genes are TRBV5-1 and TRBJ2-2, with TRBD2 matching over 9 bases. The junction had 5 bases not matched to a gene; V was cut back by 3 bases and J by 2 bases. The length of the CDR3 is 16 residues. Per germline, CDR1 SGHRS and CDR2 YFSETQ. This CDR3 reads CASSWSGTSNTGELFF. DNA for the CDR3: TGCGCCAGCAGCTGGTCCGGGACTAGCAACACCGGGGAGCTGTTTTTT.

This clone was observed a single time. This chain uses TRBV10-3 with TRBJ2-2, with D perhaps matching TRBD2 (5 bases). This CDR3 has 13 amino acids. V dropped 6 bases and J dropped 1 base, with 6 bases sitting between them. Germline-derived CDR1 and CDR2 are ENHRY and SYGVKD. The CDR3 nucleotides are TGTGCCATCAGCCGGGGGAACACCGGGGAGCTGTTTTTT. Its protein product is CAISRGNTGELFF.